This T cell receptor (beta chain) emerged from a study of T-cell memory formation after mild COVID-19. General study points: Contracting clones from day 15 to 85 showed balanced CD4/CD8; later expanders favored CD4+.

Regarding this clonotype: Its antigen is undetermined.

TCRdb analysed the 5' RACE reads with MiXCR anew, one entry per CDR3 protein. Among 40,000 to 60,000 distinct CDR3 sequences, approximately 8% were seen once, and the ten largest hold approximately 1.5%. The CDR3 runs to 14 residues. Germline loops: CDR1 SNHLY, CDR2 FYNNEI. V dropped 3 bases and J dropped 4 bases, with 11 bases sitting between them. This TCR derives from a man aged 18 to 35 who had mild COVID-19 (a few samples of this study predate the infection). Cell type and time point are not known. The genes are TRBV2 and TRBJ2-3, with no clear D. The sample taken for sequencing was PBMCs or a T cell subset sorted from them (not recorded which). CDR3 sequence reads: CASSDNQQADTQYF. The CDR3 bases are TGTGCCAGCAGTGACAACCAGCAGGCAGATACGCAGTATTTT.